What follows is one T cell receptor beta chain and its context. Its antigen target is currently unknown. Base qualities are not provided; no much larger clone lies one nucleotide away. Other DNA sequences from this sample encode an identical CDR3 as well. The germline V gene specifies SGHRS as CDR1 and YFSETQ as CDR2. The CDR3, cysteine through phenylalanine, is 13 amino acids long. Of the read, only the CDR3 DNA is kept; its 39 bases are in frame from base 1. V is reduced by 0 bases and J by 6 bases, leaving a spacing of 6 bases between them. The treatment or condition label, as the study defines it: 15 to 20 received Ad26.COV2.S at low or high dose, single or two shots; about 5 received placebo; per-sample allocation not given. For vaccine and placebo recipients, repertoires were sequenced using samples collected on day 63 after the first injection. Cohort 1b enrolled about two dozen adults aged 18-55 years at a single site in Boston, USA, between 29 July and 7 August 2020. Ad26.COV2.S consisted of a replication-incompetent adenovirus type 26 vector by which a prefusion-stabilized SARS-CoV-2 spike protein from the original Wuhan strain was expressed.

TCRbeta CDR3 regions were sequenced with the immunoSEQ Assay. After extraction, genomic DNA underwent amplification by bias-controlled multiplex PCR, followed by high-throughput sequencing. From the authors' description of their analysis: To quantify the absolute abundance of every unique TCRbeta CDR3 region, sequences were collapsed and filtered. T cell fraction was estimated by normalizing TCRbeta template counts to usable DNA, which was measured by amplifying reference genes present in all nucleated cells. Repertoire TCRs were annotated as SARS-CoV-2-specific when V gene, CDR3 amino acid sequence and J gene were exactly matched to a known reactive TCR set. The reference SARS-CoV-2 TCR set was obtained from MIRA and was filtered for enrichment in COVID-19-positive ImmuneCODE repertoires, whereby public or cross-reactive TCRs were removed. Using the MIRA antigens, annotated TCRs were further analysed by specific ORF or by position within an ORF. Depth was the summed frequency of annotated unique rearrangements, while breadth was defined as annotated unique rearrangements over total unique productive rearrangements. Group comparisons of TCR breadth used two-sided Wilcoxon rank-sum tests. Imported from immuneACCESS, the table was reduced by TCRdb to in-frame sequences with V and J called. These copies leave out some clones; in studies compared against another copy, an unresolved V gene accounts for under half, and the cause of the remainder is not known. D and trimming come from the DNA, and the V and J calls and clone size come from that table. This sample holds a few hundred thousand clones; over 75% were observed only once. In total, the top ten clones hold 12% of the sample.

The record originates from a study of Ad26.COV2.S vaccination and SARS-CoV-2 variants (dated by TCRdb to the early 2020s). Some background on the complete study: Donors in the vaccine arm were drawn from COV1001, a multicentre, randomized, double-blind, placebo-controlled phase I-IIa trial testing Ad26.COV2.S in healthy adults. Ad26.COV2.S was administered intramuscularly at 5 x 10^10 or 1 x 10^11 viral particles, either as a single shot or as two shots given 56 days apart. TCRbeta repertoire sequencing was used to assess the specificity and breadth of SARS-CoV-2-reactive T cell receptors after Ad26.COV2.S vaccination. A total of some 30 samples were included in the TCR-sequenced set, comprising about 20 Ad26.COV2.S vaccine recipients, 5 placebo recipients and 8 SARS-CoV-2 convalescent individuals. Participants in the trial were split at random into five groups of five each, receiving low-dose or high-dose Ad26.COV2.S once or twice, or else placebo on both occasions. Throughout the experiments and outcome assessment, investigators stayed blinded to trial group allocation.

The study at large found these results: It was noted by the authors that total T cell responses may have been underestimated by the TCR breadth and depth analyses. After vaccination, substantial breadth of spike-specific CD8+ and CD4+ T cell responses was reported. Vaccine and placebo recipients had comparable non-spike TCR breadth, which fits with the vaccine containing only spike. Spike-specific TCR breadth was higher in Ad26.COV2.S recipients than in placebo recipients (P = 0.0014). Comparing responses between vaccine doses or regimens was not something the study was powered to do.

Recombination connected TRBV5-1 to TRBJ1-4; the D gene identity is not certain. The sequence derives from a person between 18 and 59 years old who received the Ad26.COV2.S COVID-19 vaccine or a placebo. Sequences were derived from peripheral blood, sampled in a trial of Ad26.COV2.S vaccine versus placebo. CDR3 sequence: CASSLGGYEKLFF. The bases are TGCGCCAGCAGCTTGGGTGGCTATGAAAAACTGTTTTTT.